This T cell receptor beta chain appears in the sequencing data of a study of glioma-infiltrating T cells. The CDR3 has 13 amino acids. CDR1 is MDHEN, CDR2 SYDVKM, per germline. Trimming cost V 5 bases and J 3 bases, with 7 bases left between them. As for this clonotype: Its specificity is unknown.

The iRepertoire nested amplicon-rescue multiplex PCR amplified TCR alpha and beta CDR3s from RNA. A single record per CDR3 protein comes from TCRdb applying MiXCR to the multiplex PCR reads. The table has about 140,000 distinct CDR3 sequences, around 42% seen once. The study's findings and limits: Very few CDR3 sequences were shared between tissue and blood. Non-neoplastic patients had below-expected tissue-blood divergence, while all gliomas exceeded expectation.

The chain uses TRBV28 and TRBJ1-4; D is ambiguous. The specimen sequenced was glioma tissue, nonneoplastic brain tissue, or PBMCs (not recorded which). The clonotype comes from a human donor with low-grade glioma or glioblastoma, undergoing nonglioma brain surgery, or in good health (not recorded which). CDR3 in amino acids: CASSRPANEKLFF. CDR3 DNA: TGTGCCAGCAGTCGGCCAGCTAATGAAAAACTGTTTTTT.